This T cell receptor (beta chain) was identified in a study of regulatory T cells in long-lasting Graves disease. Whole-study results and caveats: Between persistent patients, thousands of public clonotypes were shared, exceeding the 950 to 1,000 shared between new patients.

The time point is: newly diagnosed GD, antithyroid drugs for less than 3 months. TCR sequences were obtained from RNA taken from PBMCs. Under American Thyroid Association guidelines, Graves' disease was diagnosed. This clonotype has a handful of counts. Its antigen is not known. A far larger clone is only one base removed, so a read error is likely. The CDR3 is made up of 11 amino acids. The V and J ends lost 11 bases and 5 bases respectively, with 12 bases between them. The germline V gene encodes CDR1 MNHNS and CDR2 SASEGT. Both iRepertoire HTBI primers and Arm-PCR of CDR3 regions were used to build the TCR beta libraries. TCRdb independently ran MiXCR on the multiplex PCR reads; one entry per CDR3 protein. The data contain under 700,000 distinct CDR3 sequences, about 16% of them singletons. Separately, the same data were catalogued under a study of T cells in Graves' hyperthyroidism and ophthalmopathy. That work adds: Those with hyperthyroidism were 18 to 65 years old, newly diagnosed, and ill for under 2 months. Ophthalmopathy was told apart from stable hyperthyroidism by a 13 V-J model.

The origin of this receptor is a woman aged 40 to 65 with Graves disease. The chain carries TRBV6-1 and TRBJ1-1; a weak D match, TRBD1 (5 bases). The sequencing here drew on peripheral blood mononuclear cells (PBMCs), taken at new diagnosis, from a patient treated with antithyroid drugs. CDR3 bases: TGTGCCTGCGACCGGGGGACTGAAGCTTTCTTT. Residues: CACDRGTEAFF.